This T cell receptor beta chain was profiled in a study of cytomegalovirus exposure and HLA in healthy donors. V lost 1 base to trimming and J lost 0 bases, with 7 bases between them. The CDR3 runs to 15 residues. Germline V gene data show CDR1 as MGHDK and CDR2 as SYGVNS. TCRdb keeps only in-frame clones here, not all; method: immunoSEQ multiplex PCR. In the table there are 60,000 to 90,000 clones, 94% of which are singletons. This clone was counted once. This sequence joins TRBV25-1 and TRBJ1-3; D is unresolved. This receptor was obtained from a woman aged 18-29 years in good health and CMV-seronegative. Input material: PBMCs. The CDR3 DNA follows: TGTGCCAGCAGTGAATTGAGGAGCTCTGGAAACACCATATATTTT. Protein product: CASSELRSSGNTIYF. Together with reference TRBV25-1 and TRBJ1-3, the CDR3 gives the full variable domain: EADIYQTPRYLVIGTGKKITLECSQTMGHDKMYWYQQDPGMELHLIHYSYGVNSTEKGDLSSESTVSRIRTEHFPLTLESARPSHTSQYLCASSELRSSGNTIYFGEGSWLTVV.